The rows below give T cell receptor beta chains drawn from one sample of a study of shared clonotypes between healthy human individuals. Using immunoSEQ multiplex PCR, the repertoire was profiled, and TCRdb retains in-frame clones only, with some absent. The repertoire holds fewer than 850,000 clones, with 90% as singletons. The sample consisted of memory CD8+ T cells from PBMCs. The receptors derive from a man in his late teens or twenties in good health. Some clones in this sample may be carry-over from other donors' samples. CDR3s include the opening cysteine and the closing phenylalanine or tryptophan. D genes are given only for firm matches. Expanded clones are given a class, and other clones once, few, many or no size at all.

>-|TRBJ2-3|TRBV11-1|-
CASSLHLVGLTVTDTQYF
TGTGCCAGCAGCTTACACTTAGTGGGACTCACCGTCACAGATACGCAGTATTTT
>-|TRBJ1-4|TRBV7-8|-
CASSLVYGGQQGEKLFF
TGTGCCAGCAGCTTAGTCTACGGGGGCCAGCAGGGGGAAAAACTGTTTTTT
>-|TRBJ1-4|TRBV29-1|-
CSVAPDRLAEKLFF
TGCAGCGTGGCCCCAGACAGGTTGGCTGAAAAACTGTTTTTT
>-|TRBJ2-7|TRBV29-1|-
CSVAPTDTYEQYF
TGCAGCGTTGCACCGACGGATACCTACGAGCAGTACTTC
>-|TRBJ2-1|TRBV5-8|-
CASSRRGSYNEQFF
TGTGCCAGCAGCCGCAGGGGTTCCTACAATGAGCAGTTCTTC
>many|TRBJ2-3|TRBV9|TRBD2
CASSGGTSGLTDTQYF
TGTGCCAGCAGCGGAGGGACTAGCGGGCTCACAGATACGCAGTATTTT
>-|TRBJ1-2|TRBV19|TRBD1
CASSIGSTGSNYGYTF
TGTGCCAGTAGTATCGGGTCGACAGGGAGTAACTATGGCTACACCTTC
>-|TRBJ1-5|TRBV4-1|TRBD1
CASSQDVGQEDNQPQHF
TGCGCCAGCAGCCAAGATGTGGGACAGGAGGACAATCAGCCCCAGCATTTT
>-|TRBJ1-1|TRBV28|-
CASSFPSRIGTQVLGAFF
TGTGCCAGCAGTTTTCCATCCCGAATCGGGACCCAAGTATTGGGCGCTTTCTTT
>-|TRBJ2-5|TRBV28|-
CASSFPWSETQYF
TGTGCCAGCAGTTTTCCCTGGTCAGAGACCCAGTACTTC
>-|TRBJ1-2|TRBV19|-
CASSMDLDGYYGYTF
TGTGCCAGTAGTATGGACCTCGACGGGTACTATGGCTACACCTTC
>once|TRBJ2-5|TRBV15|TRBD2
CATSKASGRLQETQYF
TGTGCCACCAGCAAGGCTAGCGGAAGACTCCAAGAGACCCAGTACTTC
>-|TRBJ1-2|TRBV7-2|-
CASSLWALPNYGYTF
TGTGCCAGCAGCCTCTGGGCCCTCCCTAACTATGGCTACACCTTC
>-|TRBJ2-5|TRBV7-9|-
CASSPRYYYGQETQYF
TGTGCCAGCAGCCCACGCTATTACTACGGGCAAGAGACCCAGTACTTC
>once|TRBJ2-1|TRBV5-1|-
CASSLRADEAGEQFF
TGCGCCAGCAGCTTAAGAGCCGACGAGGCGGGTGAGCAGTTCTTC
>-|TRBJ2-1|TRBV27|TRBD2
CASSLLTSGGEQFF
TGTGCCAGCAGTTTATTGACTAGCGGTGGTGAGCAGTTCTTC
>-|TRBJ2-7|TRBV27|-
CASTSTYEQYF
TGTGCCAGCACGAGCACCTACGAGCAGTACTTC
>-|TRBJ2-7|TRBV20-1|-
CSARLYEQYF
TGCAGTGCTAGACTCTACGAGCAGTACTTC
>-|TRBJ2-7|TRBV10-2|TRBD2
CASSPAGFHEQYF
TGCGCCAGCAGCCCAGCGGGATTCCACGAGCAGTACTTC
>-|TRBJ2-2|TRBV9|-
CASSVAWAGELFF
TGTGCCAGCAGCGTAGCGTGGGCCGGGGAGCTGTTTTTT
>-|TRBJ2-3|TRBV7-9|-
CASSPWTGGLTDTQYF
TGTGCCAGCAGCCCGTGGACGGGTGGGCTCACAGATACGCAGTATTTT
>-|TRBJ1-1|TRBV10-3|TRBD1
CAITPRTGAMNTEAFF
TGTGCCATCACCCCGAGGACAGGGGCGATGAACACTGAAGCTTTCTTT
>-|TRBJ1-5|TRBV7-9|-
CASSPQEGYGQPQHF
TGTGCCAGCAGCCCCCAAGAGGGGTACGGTCAGCCCCAGCATTTT
>-|TRBJ2-1|TRBV27|-
CASSFRGSSYNEQFF
TGTGCCAGCAGTTTCCGAGGGTCCTCCTACAATGAGCAGTTCTTC
>once|TRBJ1-1|TRBV7-9|TRBD1
CASSSSPGQGQNTEAFF
TGTGCCAGCAGCTCAAGCCCGGGACAGGGGCAAAACACTGAAGCTTTCTTT
>-|TRBJ2-7|TRBV4-3|-
CASSQDRAGLGYGQYF
TGCGCCAGCAGCCAAGATAGGGCAGGGCTGGGATATGGGCAGTACTTC
>-|TRBJ2-3|TRBV7-9|-
CASRTIRRTSTDTQYF
TGTGCCAGCAGAACTATAAGGAGAACCAGCACAGATACGCAGTATTTT
>-|TRBJ2-2|TRBV6-5|-
CASSNIDTGELFF
TGTGCCAGCAGCAACATTGACACCGGGGAGCTGTTTTTT
>-|TRBJ1-2|TRBV27|TRBD1
CASSHTTGVLQSFTF
TGTGCCAGCAGTCATACAACAGGGGTACTCCAGTCGTTCACCTTC
>-|TRBJ2-3|TRBV7-8|-
CASSFGGGRADTQYF
TGTGCCAGCAGCTTCGGGGGAGGTAGGGCAGATACGCAGTATTTT
>-|TRBJ2-5|TRBV7-9|-
CASSDWGETQYF
TGTGCCAGCAGCGATTGGGGGGAGACCCAGTACTTC
>-|TRBJ2-1|TRBV10-3|TRBD2
CAISDPGRAGGPAGQDNEQFF
TGTGCCATCAGTGACCCCGGGCGTGCGGGAGGTCCCGCTGGTCAAGACAATGAGCAGTTCTTC
>-|TRBJ1-1|TRBV7-9|-
CASSPPGVGPEAFF
TGTGCCAGCAGCCCCCCCGGCGTGGGTCCTGAAGCTTTCTTT
>-|TRBJ2-2|TRBV27|-
CASSFGVTGELFF
TGTGCCAGCAGTTTCGGGGTTACCGGGGAGCTGTTTTTT
>-|TRBJ1-1|TRBV12-5|-
CASGLGLGTEAFF
TGTGCTAGTGGTTTGGGGTTGGGCACTGAAGCTTTCTTT
>-|TRBJ2-7|TRBV5-4|TRBD2
CASSLGTSGRGDEQYF
TGTGCCAGCAGCTTGGGGACTAGCGGGAGAGGAGACGAGCAGTACTTC
>-|TRBJ2-3|TRBV4-1|TRBD2
CASSQGPASGDTDTQYF
TGCGCCAGCAGCCAAGGCCCGGCTAGCGGGGACACAGATACGCAGTATTTT
>-|TRBJ2-4|TRBV7-9|TRBD1
CASSLGTQGLAKNIQYF
TGTGCCAGCAGCCTGGGGACACAGGGGCTAGCCAAAAACATTCAGTACTTC
>once|TRBJ1-2|TRBV6-1|-
CASSELGPKVLSNYGYTF
TGTGCCAGCAGTGAGTTGGGCCCAAAAGTCCTAAGTAACTATGGCTACACCTTC
>-|TRBJ1-5|TRBV6-5|-
CASRPRGSNQPQHF
TGTGCCAGCAGGCCCAGGGGAAGCAATCAGCCCCAGCATTTT
>-|TRBJ1-1|TRBV5-1|-
CASSPQLVKNTEAFF
TGCGCCAGCAGCCCTCAACTGGTCAAGAACACTGAAGCTTTCTTT
>-|TRBJ2-1|TRBV5-1|TRBD2
CASSSASGVYNEQFF
TGCGCCAGCAGCTCCGCTAGCGGAGTTTACAATGAGCAGTTCTTC
>-|TRBJ2-1|TRBV29-1|TRBD2
CSVEGREGAYNEQFF
TGCAGCGTGGAAGGGCGGGAGGGTGCCTACAATGAGCAGTTCTTC
>-|TRBJ1-1|TRBV10-2|-
CASIGRTANTEAFF
TGCGCCAGCATCGGAAGGACAGCGAACACTGAAGCTTTCTTT
>-|TRBJ2-5|TRBV7-9|-
CASIDRKETQYF
TGTGCCAGCATTGACAGAAAAGAGACCCAGTACTTC
>many|TRBJ2-1|TRBV21-1|-
CASRKKGAPGYNEQFF
TGTGCCAGCAGGAAAAAGGGGGCCCCAGGGTACAATGAGCAGTTCTTC
>once|TRBJ1-5|TRBV25-1|-
CASNNRFEPQHF
TGTGCCAGCAATAATCGATTTGAGCCCCAGCATTTT
>-|TRBJ2-7|TRBV27|TRBD2
CASSGSGTTYEQYF
TGTGCCAGCAGCGGTAGCGGGACTACCTACGAGCAGTACTTC
>-|TRBJ1-3|TRBV7-9|-
CASSLRSDSGNTIYF
TGTGCCAGCAGCTTAAGGTCAGACTCTGGAAACACCATATATTTT
>-|TRBJ2-1|TRBV28|-
CASSWYNEQFF
TGTGCCAGCAGTTGGTACAATGAGCAGTTCTTC
>-|TRBJ2-6|TRBV7-9|TRBD2
CASSLGGRLGANVLTF
TGTGCCAGCAGCTTAGGCGGGAGGCTTGGCGCCAACGTCCTGACTTTC